The 20 T cell receptor beta chains below were found in one sample sequenced in a study of OX40 agonist ivuxolimab in advanced cancers. Library method: the immunoSEQ multiplex PCR assay. What TCRdb holds here is the immuneACCESS table cut down to in-frame rearrangements. Part of the clones is not present; checked against another copy, under half of the missing clones reflect an unresolved V gene, and the others are unexplained. For this sample the table gives 20,000 to 30,000 clones, of which 85% to 90% were detected only once. The ten largest clonotypes hold around 17% of the sample. The sequencing used CD4+ or CD8+ T cells sorted from blood, collected in a trial of the OX40 agonist ivuxolimab. Every receptor here comes from an adult with an advanced solid tumor such as melanoma, head and neck, liver or kidney cancer.

Only a few counts were recorded for this clone. The chain is built from TRBV11-1 and TRBJ2-2; maybe TRBD2 (5 bases). Trimming stripped 8 bases from V and 6 bases from J, with 16 bases between. Germline CDR1 is SGHAT and CDR2 is FQDESV (reference sequence). The CDR3 length is 14 residues. CDR3 DNA: TGTGCCAGCCAAACTTCGGGGTATGCCGGGGAGCTGTTTTTT. This codes for CASQTSGYAGELFF.

This clone was found once. The rearrangement links TRBV7-3 to TRBJ2-1; D uncertain. The CDR3 is 13 amino acids. Germline V gives CDR1 SGHTA, CDR2 FQGTGA. V dropped 2 bases and J dropped 6 bases, with 8 bases sitting between them. Here the CDR3 DNA reads TGTGCCAGCAGCTTACGGCCACTCAATGAGCAGTTCTTC. Its protein product is CASSLRPLNEQFF.

The rearrangement links TRBV5-4 to TRBJ2-5, with 9 bases aligning to TRBD1. J lost 1 base, V lost 9 bases, and 4 bases had no gene match. This CDR3 is built from 13 residues. Germline CDR1 reads SGHNT; CDR2 reads YYREEE (reference sequence). The CDR3 reads CANSGQGQETQYF. Here the CDR3 DNA reads TGTGCCAACTCGGGACAGGGCCAAGAGACCCAGTACTTC. The complete variable domain, with remaining parts taken from reference TRBV5-4 and TRBJ2-5, reads ETGVTQSPTHLIKTRGQQVTLRCSSQSGHNTVSWYQQALGQGPQFIFQYYREEENGRGNFPPRFSGLQFPNYSSELNVNALELDDSALYLCANSGQGQETQYFGPGTRLLVL.

This chain joins TRBV5-5 and TRBJ2-1; TRBD2 might be the D (5 bases). The germline V gene encodes CDR1 SGHKS and CDR2 YYEKEE (reference sequence). The germline V and J ends were trimmed by 3 bases and 6 bases, with 13 bases remaining between them. There are 14 residues in the CDR3. CDR3 sequence reads: CASSSGSRSNEQFF. CDR3 bases: TGTGCCAGCAGCTCGGGATCCCGGAGCAATGAGCAGTTCTTC.

The genes are TRBV5-8 and TRBJ2-5; 9 bases match TRBD2. The CDR3 has 16 amino acids. V shed 0 bases, J shed 4 bases, and the junction held 7 bases outside the gene matches. The germline CDR1 and CDR2 sequences are SGHTS and YDEGEE. CDR3 protein: CASSLGIAGDVETQYF. DNA for the CDR3: TGTGCCAGCAGCTTGGGGATAGCGGGAGATGTAGAGACCCAGTACTTC.

The chain is built from TRBV7-9 and TRBJ2-6; possible D gene TRBD1, 6 bases. CDR1 and CDR2 (germline): SEHNR, FQNEAQ (reference sequence). This CDR3 comprises 17 residues. The V end was cut by 4 bases, the J end by 6 bases, with 19 bases between. CDR3 nucleotide sequence: TGTGCCAGCAGCTCCCACGAAGGGCAGGGGTCGGCCAACGTCCTGACTTTC. As protein: CASSSHEGQGSANVLTF.

The chain employs TRBV27 and TRBJ2-1, with 12 bases fitting TRBD2. The germline gives CDR1 MNHEY, CDR2 SMNVEV (reference sequence). The CDR3 consists of 15 residues. V lost 8 bases, J lost 6 bases, and 8 bases stayed unmatched. The CDR3 here is CASGPLAGGSNEQFF. DNA of the CDR3: TGTGCCAGCGGACCTCTAGCGGGGGGGAGCAATGAGCAGTTCTTC.

Here the CDR3 DNA reads TGTGCCAGCTCACAGGACAGGGGTTCTGGAGATACGCAGTATTTT. This codes for CASSQDRGSGDTQYF. The V call is TRBV18, the J call TRBJ2-3; 9 bases are a match to TRBD1. J was trimmed by 5 bases and V by 4 bases; bases with no gene match: 7. The CDR3 runs 15 residues. Germline V lookup: CDR1 KGHSH, CDR2 LQKENI.

This rearrangement joins TRBV6-1 to TRBJ2-3; 7 bases are shared with TRBD1. The CDR3 runs to 15 residues. V lost 6 bases to trimming and J lost 2 bases; unmatched junction nucleotides: 8. Germline V gene lookup returns CDR1 MNHNS and CDR2 SASEGT. CDR3: CASRPGQKYTDTQYF. The CDR3 DNA is TGTGCCAGCAGGCCGGGACAGAAATACACAGATACGCAGTATTTT.

The rearrangement joins TRBV5-1 to TRBJ2-3; 8 bases match TRBD1. Germline CDR1 SGHRS, CDR2 YFSETQ. This CDR3 has 14 residues. With 4 bases clipped from V and 5 bases from J, the junction kept 6 bases outside the gene matches. The CDR3 is CASSLRTGQDTQYF. The CDR3 coding sequence is TGCGCCAGCAGCCTACGGACAGGGCAAGATACGCAGTATTTT.

J is TRBJ1-1 and V is TRBV29-1, with 11 bases fitting TRBD1. CDR3 length: 16 residues. Per the germline V gene, CDR1 is SQVTM and CDR2 is ANQGSEA. With 6 bases clipped from V and 0 bases from J, the junction kept 9 bases outside the gene matches. The CDR3 sequence is CSVADRGRGMNTEAFF. CDR3 bases: TGCAGCGTGGCGGACAGGGGGCGAGGAATGAACACTGAAGCTTTCTTT.

This clone was seen once. CDR3 nucleotide sequence: TGTGCTAGTGGACCCCCGACTAGCGGGAGGGCAGATACGCAGTATTTT. Translating gives CASGPPTSGRADTQYF. The gene calls are TRBV12-5 and TRBJ2-3, with TRBD2 identical over 14 bases. Germline V gene sequence: CDR1 LGHNT, CDR2 FRNRAP. There are 16 residues in the CDR3. V gave up 6 bases and J gave up 4 bases; unmatched junction bases: 6.

This clone was recorded only once. CDR3 region: CAWSGGQQETQYF. In DNA form, the CDR3 reads TGTGCCTGGAGTGGGGGACAGCAAGAGACCCAGTACTTC. The genes are TRBV30 and TRBJ2-5; 7 positions match TRBD1. The V segment lost 1 base and the J segment 2 bases; nucleotides outside the gene matches: 1. The germline V gene encodes CDR1 GTSNPN and CDR2 SVGIG (reference sequence). This CDR3 comprises 13 residues.

This chain uses TRBV19 with TRBJ2-2, with 13 positions matching TRBD2. There are 19 residues in the CDR3. Germline assignment: CDR1 LNHDA and CDR2 SQIVND (reference sequence). Losses at the gene ends were 6 bases for V and 5 bases for J; bases not matched to a gene: 15. The CDR3 loop reads CASRRSSSTSGRRTGELFF. CDR3 DNA: TGTGCCAGTAGACGGTCCTCATCGACTAGCGGGAGGAGGACCGGGGAGCTGTTTTTT. Supplemented by reference TRBV19 and TRBJ2-2, the full variable domain reads DGGITQSPKYLFRKEGQNVTLSCEQNLNHDAMYWYRQDPGQGLRLIYYSQIVNDFQKGDIAEGYSVSREKKESFPLTVTSAQKNPTAFYLCASRRSSSTSGRRTGELFFGEGSRLTVL.

The chain employs TRBV29-1 and TRBJ1-2; maybe TRBD1 (5 bases). This CDR3 comprises 12 residues. V shed 7 bases and J shed 4 bases, with 13 bases lying between them. CDR1 and CDR2 from the germline V gene are SQVTM and ANQGSEA. As DNA, the CDR3 is TGCAGCGGAGGACACGGGACCTATGGCTACACCTTC. Protein: CSGGHGTYGYTF.

The rearrangement uses TRBV29-1 and TRBJ2-7, with 7 bases fitting TRBD1. The CDR3 is 15 amino acids. With 0 bases clipped from V and 0 bases from J, the junction kept 5 bases outside the gene matches. Germline V gene lookup returns CDR1 SQVTM and CDR2 ANQGSEA. CDR3 bases: TGCAGCGTTGAAGACCGGGACAGCTTCTCCTACGAGCAGTACTTC. Residues: CSVEDRDSFSYEQYF.

This clone came up a few times. V usage is TRBV27 and J usage is TRBJ1-5, with D tentatively TRBD1 (6 bases). The CDR3 consists of 15 residues. V shed 5 bases and J shed 4 bases, with 15 bases lying between them. CDR1 is MNHEY, CDR2 SMNVEV, per germline (reference sequence). CDR3 protein: CASSPRTAQNQPQHF. In DNA, the CDR3 is TGTGCCAGCAGTCCGAGGACAGCACAAAATCAGCCCCAGCATTTT.

V and J are TRBV9 and TRBJ2-2, with 9 bases aligning to TRBD2. Unmatched junction bases numbered 8, after V lost 5 bases and J lost 6 bases. CDR3 length: 15 residues. Germline V gene data show CDR1 as SGDLS and CDR2 as YYNGEE. The CDR3 protein is CASRSGTSKAGELFF. CDR3 sequence (DNA): TGTGCCAGCAGATCCGGGACTAGCAAGGCCGGGGAGCTGTTTTTT.

The chain joins TRBV25-1 to TRBJ1-1, with TRBD1 as a possible D gene (6 bases). This CDR3 contains 11 residues. V was pared by 5 bases and J by 10 bases, with 11 bases between. CDR1 is MGHDK, CDR2 SYGVNS, per germline. The CDR3 sequence is CASSKGRGAFF. Written as DNA, the CDR3 is TGTGCCAGCAGTAAGGGCAGGGGAGCTTTCTTT.

The chain uses TRBV6-6 and TRBJ2-1; either TRBD1 or TRBD2 may supply D (5 bases each). V lost 5 bases and J 11 bases, leaving 10 bases between the germline ends. Germline-derived CDR1 and CDR2 are MNHNY and SVGAGI (reference sequence). CDR3 length equals 11 residues. The CDR3 DNA reads TGTGCCAGCAGTACACCGGGACAGCAGTTCTTC. Translated: CASSTPGQQFF.